Presented here are 9 T cell receptor beta chains from one specimen sequenced in a study of CD8 T cells in ankylosing spondylitis (dated by TCRdb to the late 2010s). What the research found in general, with its limitations: Blood from ankylosing spondylitis patients appeared to be characterized by a TCR beta motif made up of 8 or 9 highly homologous amino acid variants.

To prepare the library, 5' RACE was applied. This sample was sequenced with an Illumina HiSeq 2500. The public reads were reanalyzed by TCRdb: fastp trimming at Q25, MiXCR alignment, in-frame beta chains only. All rows with the same CDR3 protein become a single entry with the most common DNA and genes. The sample contains about 220,000 distinct CDR3 sequences, around 7.9% of them found a single time. In total, the top ten clones hold approximately 15% of the sample. For these receptors, no antigen is known. Sequenced material: blood, either unsorted or a sorted T cell fraction (not recorded which). These receptors originate from a male donor with ankylosing spondylitis.

This clonotype was observed many times. This chain joins TRBV28 and TRBJ2-1, with D unresolved. V was cut by 5 bases and J by 10 bases, with 6 bases left in between. This CDR3 is built from 10 residues. From germline, CDR1 is MDHEN and CDR2 SYDVKM. The CDR3: CASSVVEQFF. DNA of the CDR3: TGTGCCAGCAGTGTTGTGGAGCAGTTCTTC.

This clonotype was recorded at least ten times. The gene calls are TRBV25-1 and TRBJ1-1; D not certain. V was pared by 4 bases and J by 5 bases, with 8 bases between. The CDR3 runs 12 residues. Germline CDR1 and CDR2: MGHDK and SYGVNS. For the CDR3, the DNA is TGTGCCAGCAGTGCCGGTGCGACTGAAGCTTTCTTT. It is translated as CASSAGATEAFF.

This clonotype was detected only a few times. This rearrangement joins TRBV6-1 to TRBJ2-7; 7 positions match TRBD2. V lost 10 bases and J lost 1; bases outside the gene matches: 16. This CDR3 is 16 amino acids long. CDR1 and CDR2 from the germline V gene are MNHNS and SASEGT. CDR3 bases: TGTGCCACAGCAGGCCTAGCGGAAAAATCTTCCTACGAGCAGTACTTC. It codes for CATAGLAEKSSYEQYF.

This clonotype was observed at least ten times. The CDR3 bases are TGTGCCAGCAGGTCGGGGGGCAATGAGCAGTTCTTC. This sequence encodes CASRSGGNEQFF. The chain uses TRBV27 and TRBJ2-1, with 7 bases matching TRBD2. V was clipped by 6 bases and J by 6 bases; unmatched bases: 2. CDR1 MNHEY and CDR2 SMNVEV come from the germline V gene (reference sequence). This CDR3 has 12 residues.

This clonotype was observed a handful of times. This sequence joins TRBV27 and TRBJ2-2; TRBD1 matches 8 bases. J gave up 4 bases and V 3 bases, and 4 bases lay outside the gene matches. CDR3 length: 15 residues. Germline lookup yields CDR1 MNHEY and CDR2 SMNVEV (reference sequence). CDR3 sequence: CASSFGQGRTGELFF. The CDR3 DNA is TGTGCCAGCAGTTTCGGACAGGGCCGCACCGGGGAGCTGTTTTTT.

The gene calls are TRBV6-1 and TRBJ2-5; D might be TRBD2 (5 bases). From germline, CDR1 is MNHNS and CDR2 SASEGT. The CDR3 has 14 amino acids. V lost 7 bases and J 2 bases, leaving 14 bases between the germline ends. The CDR3 loop reads CASTRRGRQETQYF. The DNA of the CDR3 is TGTGCCAGCACCCGAAGAGGGAGACAAGAGACCCAGTACTTC.

The table lists this clonotype with many counts. The genes are TRBV28 and TRBJ2-7; D perhaps matches TRBD1 (6 bases). The germline V and J ends were trimmed by 4 bases and 3 bases, with 10 bases remaining between them. Per the germline V gene, CDR1 is MDHEN and CDR2 is SYDVKM. The CDR3 runs 13 residues. In nucleotides, the CDR3 is TGTGCCAGCAGTTCCACAGGGATCTACGAGCAGTACTTC. Protein: CASSSTGIYEQYF.

CDR3 coding DNA: TGTGCCAGCAGTTTTATAGGGGCGAACTATGGCTACACCTTC. It encodes CASSFIGANYGYTF. The rearrangement uses TRBV12-3 or TRBV12-4 and TRBJ1-2, with D maybe TRBD1 (5 bases). There are 14 residues in the CDR3. V lost 3 bases, J lost 2 bases, and 10 bases lay in between.

There are a few counts of this clonotype. V and J are TRBV25-1 and TRBJ1-1, with D perhaps TRBD1 (5 bases). The CDR3 has 15 amino acids. V dropped 7 bases and J dropped 0 bases, with 15 bases sitting between them. From germline, CDR1 is MGHDK and CDR2 SYGVNS. The CDR3 bases are TGTGCCAGCACCGCCCAGGGAGAGTTGAACACTGAAGCTTTCTTT. Amino acid sequence: CASTAQGELNTEAFF. Full variable domain (missing parts from reference TRBV25-1 and TRBJ1-1): EADIYQTPRYLVIGTGKKITLECSQTMGHDKMYWYQQDPGMELHLIHYSYGVNSTEKGDLSSESTVSRIRTEHFPLTLESARPSHTSQYLCASTAQGELNTEAFFGQGTRLTVV.